These 19 T cell receptor beta chains came from one sample sequenced in a study of CD8 T cells in Susac syndrome. Staining for CD27 and CD45RA defined the memory subsets that guided TEMRA sorting. Random-hexamer reverse transcription was applied to roughly 0.5 to 1 ug RNA. TCRdb fed the immunoSEQ multiplex PCR reads into MiXCR, producing one record per CDR3 protein. The data show around 2,500 distinct CDR3 sequences, 70% to 75% seen once. Sequencing input: CD8+ TEMRA cells from PBMCs. The subset is: FACS-sorted terminally differentiated effector memory CD8+ T cells re-expressing CD45RA (CD8+ TEMRA). Every receptor here comes from a human donor with Susac syndrome.

A remark on this clonotype: Germline and junction disagree at one end, which may indicate a read error. The CDR3 loop is CASRQGRNEQFF. CDR3 DNA: TGCGCCAGCAGACAAGGAAGAAATGAGCAGTTCTTC. V gene TRBV4-1 combines with J gene TRBJ2-1; no clear D gene. Germline V CDR1 and CDR2: MGHRA, YSYEKL. The CDR3 is 12 residues long.

The chain links TRBV9 to TRBJ1-1; no firm D call. Trimming removed 2 bases from V and 5 bases from J, with 19 bases in between. The germline CDR1 and CDR2 sequences are SGDLS and YYNGEE. The CDR3 is 16 residues long. The CDR3 spells CASSVPSTAPATEAFF. CDR3 nucleotides: TGTGCCAGCAGCGTCCCCTCCACCGCCCCGGCAACTGAAGCTTTCTTT.

The chain is built from TRBV4-3 and TRBJ1-5; D ambiguous. Trimming shortened V by 4 bases and J by 4 bases, and 8 bases separated the two germline ends. Germline V gene lookup returns CDR1 LGHNA and CDR2 YSLEER. The CDR3 extends over 13 amino acids. CDR3 sequence (DNA): TGCGCCAGCAGCCTAGGTTTTAATCAGCCCCAGCATTTT. Translating it yields CASSLGFNQPQHF.

V and J are TRBV28 and TRBJ2-1, with D uncertain. The CDR3 consists of 14 residues. V lost 5 bases to trimming and J lost 3 bases, with 11 bases between them. From germline, CDR1 is MDHEN and CDR2 SYDVKM. CDR3 residues: CASSKNEVYNEQFF. CDR3 DNA sequence: TGTGCCAGCAGTAAAAACGAGGTCTACAATGAGCAGTTCTTC.

The rearrangement joins TRBV30 to TRBJ2-7, with 7 bases aligning to TRBD1. CDR3 length: 14 amino acids. The V gene end was trimmed by 5 bases and the J gene end by 2 bases; junction bases not matched to a gene: 9. CDR1 and CDR2 (germline): GTSNPN, SVGIG (reference sequence). CDR3 coding DNA: TGTGCCTGGGCGTCCGGGACAGACGCCTACGAGCAGTACTTC. The encoded protein is CAWASGTDAYEQYF.

The chain is built from TRBV6-6 and TRBJ2-4; 7 bases align to TRBD2. This CDR3 region has 14 residues. Germline V gives CDR1 MNHNY, CDR2 SVGAGI (reference sequence). The junction had 7 bases not matched to a gene; V was cut back by 4 bases and J by 7 bases. CDR3: CASSCPAGGNIQYF. The CDR3 nucleotides are TGTGCCAGCAGTTGCCCCGCCGGGGGGAACATTCAGTACTTC.

V gene TRBV15 combines with J gene TRBJ2-5, with unresolved D. The CDR3 extends over 14 amino acids. The V end was cut by 0 bases, the J end by 2 bases, with 7 bases between. CDR1 LNHNV and CDR2 YYDKDF come from the germline V gene (reference sequence). The CDR3 DNA sequence: TGTGCCACCAGCAGAGATTGGCAGCAAGAGACCCAGTACTTC. As protein: CATSRDWQQETQYF.

The sample holds a few counts of this clonotype. The V call is TRBV28, the J call TRBJ2-7, with TRBD2 identical over 7 bases. J lost 7 bases, V lost 3 bases, and 6 bases had no gene match. CDR3 length: 13 residues. Germline CDR1 reads MDHEN; CDR2 reads SYDVKM. The CDR3 here is CASSFTPGGEQYF. The DNA of the CDR3 is TGTGCCAGCAGTTTCACCCCCGGGGGGGAGCAGTACTTC.

The CDR3 sequence: CASSPEGPFSSYNEQFF. The CDR3 region has the DNA TGTGCCAGCAGCCCAGAGGGCCCATTTAGCTCCTACAATGAGCAGTTCTTC. This chain uses TRBV3-1 with TRBJ2-1; D might be TRBD2 (5 bases). The CDR3 spans 17 residues. V lost 4 bases, J lost 0 bases, and 16 bases lay in between. From germline, CDR1 is LGHDT and CDR2 YNNKEL (reference sequence).

The rearrangement links TRBV30 to TRBJ2-2, with D perhaps matching TRBD2 (7 bases). V was cut by 7 bases and J by 3 bases, with 12 bases left in between. The CDR3 runs to 13 residues. Germline CDR1 reads GTSNPN; CDR2 reads SVGIG (reference sequence). For the CDR3, the DNA is TGTGCCTTAGGGGGGGATTACACCGGGGAGCTGTTTTTT. Its protein is CALGGDYTGELFF.

The V gene is TRBV15, the J gene TRBJ2-1; 11 positions match TRBD2. V shed 0 bases and J 8 bases; nucleotides not matched to a gene: 3. The germline V gene encodes CDR1 LNHNV and CDR2 YYDKDF (reference sequence). This CDR3 comprises 15 residues. Written as DNA, the CDR3 is TGTGCCACCAGCAGAGACGGGACTAGCGGAGATGAGCAGTTCTTC. This encodes CATSRDGTSGDEQFF.

The chain recombines TRBV7-2 with TRBJ2-7; D is undetermined. V lost 5 bases, J lost 2 bases, and 7 bases lay in between. The germline V gene encodes CDR1 SGHTA and CDR2 FQGNSA. The CDR3 covers 12 residues. The CDR3 spells CASSPRAYEQYF. CDR3 coding DNA: TGTGCCAGCAGCCCTCGAGCCTACGAGCAGTACTTC. Full variable domain (remainder filled in from reference TRBV7-2 and TRBJ2-7): GAGVSQSPSNKVTEKGKDVELRCDPISGHTALYWYRQSLGQGLEFLIYFQGNSAPDKSGLPSDRFSAERTGGSVSTLTIQRTQQEDSAVYLCASSPRAYEQYFGPGTRLTVT.

The genes are TRBV6-2 or TRBV6-3 and TRBJ2-2, with D perhaps TRBD1 (6 bases). There are 15 residues in the CDR3. Deletions cut 2 bases from V and 5 bases from J, with 12 bases between. Germline loops: CDR1 MNHEY, CDR2 SVGEGT. The CDR3 region is CASSYVGHITGELFF. CDR3 coding DNA: TGTGCCAGCAGTTACGTGGGACATATAACCGGGGAGCTGTTTTTT.

This chain joins TRBV20-1 and TRBJ2-1; 11 bases are shared with TRBD2. The CDR3 is 17 residues long. Per germline, CDR1 DFQATT and CDR2 SNEGSKA (reference sequence). The ends lost 3 bases at V and 0 bases at J; junction bases unmatched: 7. The CDR3 here is CSARASGGLSSYNEQFF. The CDR3 bases are TGCAGTGCTAGGGCTAGCGGGGGGCTGAGCTCCTACAATGAGCAGTTCTTC.

The chain carries TRBV14 and TRBJ1-2; no reliable D call. The CDR3 is 14 amino acids. Germline V gene data show CDR1 as SGHDN and CDR2 as FVKESK. V shed 4 bases and J shed 0 bases, with 9 bases lying between them. In nucleotides, the CDR3 is TGTGCCAGCAGCCTCACTCTGACTAACTATGGCTACACCTTC. Translated, it gives CASSLTLTNYGYTF.

The V call is TRBV4-1, the J call TRBJ1-5; D ambiguous. Trimming shortened V by 0 bases and J by 7 bases, and 16 bases separated the two germline ends. This CDR3 spans 16 amino acids. Germline-derived CDR1 and CDR2 are MGHRA and YSYEKL. The CDR3 DNA follows: TGCGCCAGCAGCCAAGACCTGGCCCTCCCGAGACAGCCCCAGCATTTT. Its translation is CASSQDLALPRQPQHF.

The V and J genes are TRBV25-1 and TRBJ2-7; either TRBD1 or TRBD2 may supply D (5 bases each). The V gene's germline CDR1 is MGHDK and CDR2 SYGVNS. The CDR3 is 11 amino acids. V lost 5 bases and J lost 5, with 7 bases in between. CDR3 loop: CASSLGDEQYF. The DNA for the CDR3 is TGTGCCAGCAGTCTGGGGGACGAGCAGTACTTC.

V and J are TRBV2 and TRBJ2-1, with 8 bases lining up with TRBD1. CDR3 size: 15 residues. V lost 3 bases and J lost 4; bases outside the gene matches: 5. CDR1 SNHLY and CDR2 FYNNEI come from the germline V gene. The CDR3 DNA reads TGTGCCAGCAGTGACCGGGACAGGATTTACAATGAGCAGTTCTTC. Translation: CASSDRDRIYNEQFF.

The rearrangement links TRBV20-1 to TRBJ2-3; 8 bases are a match to TRBD2. The germline CDR1 and CDR2 sequences are DFQATT and SNEGSKA (reference sequence). The V and J ends lost 8 bases and 4 bases, in that order; junction bases with no gene match: 17. The CDR3 runs to 16 residues. The CDR3 coding sequence is TGCAGTACCCTGAGAGCGGGGGACCGATCTCCAGATACGCAGTATTTT. It is translated as CSTLRAGDRSPDTQYF.